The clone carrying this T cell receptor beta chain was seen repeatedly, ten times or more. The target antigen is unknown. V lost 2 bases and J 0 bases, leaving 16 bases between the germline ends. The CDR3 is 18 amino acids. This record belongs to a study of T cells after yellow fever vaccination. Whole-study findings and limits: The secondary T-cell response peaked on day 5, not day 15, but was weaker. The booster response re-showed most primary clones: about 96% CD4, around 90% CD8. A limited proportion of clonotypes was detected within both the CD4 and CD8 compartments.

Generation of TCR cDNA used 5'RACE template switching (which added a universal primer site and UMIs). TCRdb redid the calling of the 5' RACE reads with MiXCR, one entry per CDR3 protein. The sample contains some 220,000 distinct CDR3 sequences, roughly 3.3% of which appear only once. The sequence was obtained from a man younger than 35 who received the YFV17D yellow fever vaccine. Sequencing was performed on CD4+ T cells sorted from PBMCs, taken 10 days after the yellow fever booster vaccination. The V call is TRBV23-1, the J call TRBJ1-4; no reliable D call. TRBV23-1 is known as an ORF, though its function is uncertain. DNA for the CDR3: TGCGCCAGCAGTCAAAGGCAGGAGGACGTTGCAACTAATGAAAAACTGTTTTTT. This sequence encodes CASSQRQEDVATNEKLFF.